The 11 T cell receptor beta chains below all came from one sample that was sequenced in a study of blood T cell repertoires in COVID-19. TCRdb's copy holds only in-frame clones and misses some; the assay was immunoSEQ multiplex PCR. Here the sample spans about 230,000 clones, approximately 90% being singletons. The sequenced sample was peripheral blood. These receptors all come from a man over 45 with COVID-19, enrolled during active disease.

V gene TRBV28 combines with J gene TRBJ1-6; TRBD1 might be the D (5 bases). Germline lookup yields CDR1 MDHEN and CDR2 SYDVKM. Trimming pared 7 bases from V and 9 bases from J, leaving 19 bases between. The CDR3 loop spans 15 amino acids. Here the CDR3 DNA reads TGTGCCAGCAACCTCCCCCAGGGTTTTGGTTCACCCCTCCACTTT. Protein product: CASNLPQGFGSPLHF.

The CDR3 DNA follows: TGTGCCAGTAGTATAGGCCGGTCGGCTAGCGGGGCCTACGAGCAGTACTTC. Its protein product is CASSIGRSASGAYEQYF. The genes are TRBV19 and TRBJ2-7; 9 bases are a match to TRBD2. The V and J ends lost 1 base and 2 bases, in that order; junction bases with no gene match: 9. Germline values: CDR1 LNHDA, CDR2 SQIVND (reference sequence). This CDR3 comprises 17 residues.

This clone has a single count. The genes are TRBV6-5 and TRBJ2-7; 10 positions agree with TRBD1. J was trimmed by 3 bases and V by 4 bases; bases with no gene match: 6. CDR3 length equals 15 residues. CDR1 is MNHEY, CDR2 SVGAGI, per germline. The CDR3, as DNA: TGTGCCAGCAGTTCGCCGGGACAGGGGAGCTACGAGCAGTACTTC. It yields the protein CASSSPGQGSYEQYF.

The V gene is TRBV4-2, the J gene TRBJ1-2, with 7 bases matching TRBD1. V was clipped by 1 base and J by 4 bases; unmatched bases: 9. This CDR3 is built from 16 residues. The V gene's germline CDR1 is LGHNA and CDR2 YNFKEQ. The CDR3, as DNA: TGTGCCAGCAGCCAAGGACAGGGTGAATCGGCCTATGGCTACACCTTC. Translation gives CASSQGQGESAYGYTF.

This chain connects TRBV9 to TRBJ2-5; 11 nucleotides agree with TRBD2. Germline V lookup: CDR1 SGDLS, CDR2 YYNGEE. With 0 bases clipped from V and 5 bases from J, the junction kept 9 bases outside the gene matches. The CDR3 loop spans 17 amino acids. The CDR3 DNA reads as TGTGCCAGCAGCGTAGGGATGGTAGCGGGGGGGATTGAGACCCAGTACTTC. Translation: CASSVGMVAGGIETQYF.

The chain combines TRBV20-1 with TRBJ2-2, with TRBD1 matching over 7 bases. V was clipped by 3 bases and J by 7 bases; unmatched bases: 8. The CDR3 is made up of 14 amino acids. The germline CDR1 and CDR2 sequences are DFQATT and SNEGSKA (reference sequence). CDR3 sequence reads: CSASKGALSGELFF. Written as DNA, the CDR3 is TGCAGTGCTAGTAAGGGGGCGCTGAGCGGGGAGCTGTTTTTT.

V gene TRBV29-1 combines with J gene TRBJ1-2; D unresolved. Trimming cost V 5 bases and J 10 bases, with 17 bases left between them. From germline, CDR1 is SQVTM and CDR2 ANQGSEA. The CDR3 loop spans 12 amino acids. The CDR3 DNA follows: TGCAGCGTTAGGCAGAGTATGGAGGACTACACCTTC. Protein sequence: CSVRQSMEDYTF.

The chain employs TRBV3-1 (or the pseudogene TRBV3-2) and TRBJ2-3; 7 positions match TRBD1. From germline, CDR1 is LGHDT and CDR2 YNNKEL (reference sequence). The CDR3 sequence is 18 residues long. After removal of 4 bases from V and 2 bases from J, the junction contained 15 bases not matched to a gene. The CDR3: CASSRNTGTEAPTDTQYF. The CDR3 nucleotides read TGTGCCAGCAGCCGAAATACCGGGACAGAGGCCCCCACAGATACGCAGTATTTT.

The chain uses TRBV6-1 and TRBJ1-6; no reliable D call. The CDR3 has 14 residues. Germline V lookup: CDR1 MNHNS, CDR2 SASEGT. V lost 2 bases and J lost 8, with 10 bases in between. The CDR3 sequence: CASSEPMRDSPLHF. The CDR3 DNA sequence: TGTGCCAGCAGTGAACCCATGCGGGATTCACCCCTCCACTTT.

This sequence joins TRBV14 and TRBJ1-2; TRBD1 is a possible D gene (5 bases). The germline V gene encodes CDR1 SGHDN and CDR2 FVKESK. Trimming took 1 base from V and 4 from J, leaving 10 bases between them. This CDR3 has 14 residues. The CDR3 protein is CASSQGQRAYGYTF. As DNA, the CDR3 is TGTGCCAGCAGCCAAGGACAGCGGGCCTATGGCTACACCTTC.

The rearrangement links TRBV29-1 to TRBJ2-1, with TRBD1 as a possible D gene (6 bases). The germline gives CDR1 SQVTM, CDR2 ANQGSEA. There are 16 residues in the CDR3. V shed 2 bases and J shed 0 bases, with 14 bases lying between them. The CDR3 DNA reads TGCAGCGTTGAAATCAGTGGCAGGGGCTCCTACAATGAGCAGTTCTTC. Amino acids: CSVEISGRGSYNEQFF.